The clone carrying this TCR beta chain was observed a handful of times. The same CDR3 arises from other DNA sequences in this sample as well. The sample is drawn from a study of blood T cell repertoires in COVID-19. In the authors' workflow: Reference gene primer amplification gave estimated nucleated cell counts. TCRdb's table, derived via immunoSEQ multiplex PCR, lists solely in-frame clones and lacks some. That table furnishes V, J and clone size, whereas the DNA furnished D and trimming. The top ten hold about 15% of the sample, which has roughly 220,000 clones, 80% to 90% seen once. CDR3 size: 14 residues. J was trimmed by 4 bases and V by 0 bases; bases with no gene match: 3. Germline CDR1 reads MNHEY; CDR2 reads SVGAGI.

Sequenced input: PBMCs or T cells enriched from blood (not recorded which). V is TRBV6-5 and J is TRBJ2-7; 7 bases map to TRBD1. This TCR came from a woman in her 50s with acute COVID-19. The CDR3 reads CASSYSGTDYEQYF. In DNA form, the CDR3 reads TGTGCCAGCAGTTACTCCGGGACAGATTACGAGCAGTACTTC.